A single sample is the source of the 10 T cell receptor beta chains below, sequenced in a study of blood T cell repertoires in COVID-19. Some clones are missing from TCRdb's copy, which holds only in-frame ones; the method was immunoSEQ multiplex PCR. Altogether approximately 47,000 clones are present, 80% to 90% being singletons, with the ten largest covering about 13%. The sample comprised peripheral blood. The receptors stem from a human donor with active COVID-19. The donor label of this sample is uncertain.

By share of the sample, this clone is medium-sized. The rearrangement links TRBV7-2 to TRBJ2-5; tentatively, D is TRBD2 (7 bases). The germline V gene has CDR1 SGHTA and CDR2 FQGNSA. This CDR3 has 14 amino acids. V was shortened by 8 bases and J by 1 base, with 14 bases between the two germline ends. The CDR3 region has the DNA TGTGCCAGCCGTGGGGGCGGGAGCCAAGAGACCCAGTACTTC. It codes for CASRGGGSQETQYF.

J is TRBJ1-1 and V is TRBV11-2, with TRBD1 identical over 8 bases. From germline, CDR1 is SGHAT and CDR2 FQNNGV. This CDR3 comprises 15 residues. V shed 5 bases and J 6 bases; nucleotides not matched to a gene: 11. The CDR3 protein is CASSPPVDRVSEAFF. In DNA, the CDR3 is TGTGCCAGCAGCCCCCCGGTGGACAGGGTATCTGAAGCTTTCTTT.

CDR3 sequence (DNA): TGTGTCGGCGGCGGTTCCCCCGGAGATACGCAGTATTTT. It codes for CVGGGSPGDTQYF. The chain links TRBV5-5 to TRBJ2-3, with unresolved D. This CDR3 spans 13 amino acids. CDR1 is SGHKS and CDR2 is YYEKEE in the germline V gene (reference sequence). Filled out from reference TRBV5-5 and TRBJ2-3, the complete variable domain reads DAGVTQSPTHLIKTRGQQVTLRCSPISGHKSVSWYQQVLGQGPQFIFQYYEKEERGRGNFPDRFSARQFPNYSSELNVNALLLGDSALYLCVGGGSPGDTQYFGPGTRLTVL.

V is TRBV25-1 and J is TRBJ2-7, with TRBD1 as a possible D gene (6 bases). CDR3 size: 13 residues. Germline CDR1 reads MGHDK; CDR2 reads SYGVNS. Trimming pared 4 bases from V and 3 bases from J, leaving 10 bases between. As DNA, the CDR3 is TGTGCCAGCAGTGCTAGGGGGATCTACGAGCAGTACTTC. Translated, it gives CASSARGIYEQYF.

The genes are TRBV29-1 and TRBJ1-1; D remains ambiguous. CDR3 size: 13 residues. CDR1 SQVTM and CDR2 ANQGSEA come from the germline V gene. V lost 6 bases to trimming and J lost 2 bases, with 13 bases between them. The CDR3 here is CSVSGQFNTEAFF. CDR3 in DNA: TGCAGCGTGAGTGGGCAGTTCAACACTGAAGCTTTCTTT.

J is TRBJ1-5 and V is TRBV29-1; D call uncertain. This CDR3 spans 13 amino acids. Looked up from germline, CDR1 is SQVTM and CDR2 is ANQGSEA. V was pared by 4 bases and J by 9 bases, with 16 bases between. CDR3 in DNA: TGCAGCGTTGGATCGGGAGAGGATGGGCCCCAGCATTTT. Amino acid sequence: CSVGSGEDGPQHF.

The chain employs TRBV4-2 and TRBJ2-7; 8 nucleotides align to TRBD2. V lost 0 bases, J lost 3 bases, and 4 bases stayed unmatched. The CDR3 loop spans 15 amino acids. Germline V gene sequence: CDR1 LGHNA, CDR2 YNFKEQ. The CDR3 sequence is CASSQDVSGSYEQYF. CDR3 nucleotide sequence: TGTGCCAGCAGCCAAGATGTCAGCGGGAGCTACGAGCAGTACTTC.

V is TRBV11-1 and J is TRBJ1-1; TRBD1 is a possible D gene (6 bases). This CDR3 comprises 13 residues. V lost 3 bases and J 5 bases, leaving 10 bases between the germline ends. Germline V gives CDR1 SGHAT, CDR2 FQDESV (reference sequence). CDR3 nucleotide sequence: TGTGCCAGCAGCTTTAAACAGGGAACTGAAGCTTTCTTT. Protein product: CASSFKQGTEAFF.

The CDR3 is CASSLEGAGGPGLDIQYF. The CDR3 DNA reads as TGTGCCAGCAGCTTAGAGGGAGCGGGAGGGCCGGGTTTGGACATTCAGTACTTC. This sequence joins TRBV11-3 and TRBJ2-4; the match to TRBD2 covers 10 bases. CDR1 is SGHNT and CDR2 is YENEEA in the germline V gene. The CDR3 is 18 amino acids. Unmatched junction bases numbered 13, after V lost 0 bases and J lost 8 bases.

The chain carries TRBV5-1 and TRBJ2-5; 7 bases agree with TRBD1. J gave up 7 bases and V 7 bases, and 7 bases lay outside the gene matches. Germline values: CDR1 SGHRS, CDR2 YFSETQ. This CDR3 has 12 amino acids. CDR3 nucleotides: TGCGCCAGCTCGACAGGGATCGGGACCCAGTACTTC. This codes for CASSTGIGTQYF.